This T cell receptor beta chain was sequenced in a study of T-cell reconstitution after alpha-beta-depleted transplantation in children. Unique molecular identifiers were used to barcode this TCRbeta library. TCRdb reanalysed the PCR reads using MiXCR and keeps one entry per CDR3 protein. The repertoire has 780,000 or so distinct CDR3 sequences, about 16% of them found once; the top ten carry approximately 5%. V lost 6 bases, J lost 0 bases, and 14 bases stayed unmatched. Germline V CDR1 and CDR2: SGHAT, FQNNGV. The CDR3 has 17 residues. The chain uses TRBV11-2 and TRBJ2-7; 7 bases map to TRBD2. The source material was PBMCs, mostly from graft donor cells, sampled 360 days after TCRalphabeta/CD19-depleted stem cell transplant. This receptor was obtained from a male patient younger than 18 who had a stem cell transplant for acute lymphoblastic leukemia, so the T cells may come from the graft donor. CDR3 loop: CASRPLARRESSYEQYF. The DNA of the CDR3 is TGTGCCAGCAGACCACTAGCGCGGAGAGAGAGCTCCTACGAGCAGTACTTC.